This TCR beta chain stems from a study of OX40 agonist ivuxolimab in advanced cancers. Study-wide context: Given to patients was ivuxolimab, an agonistic anti-OX40 (CD134) antibody. Intravenous ivuxolimab was administered to patients every 2 weeks at 0.01 to 10 mg/kg. Study-wide results and caveats: Expanded clones were, on average, more numerous among CD8+ T cells than CD4+. At doses 0.1 to 3.0 mg/kg, CD4+ and CD8+ clones expanded.

CDR3 length: 15 residues. V was cut by 3 bases and J by 4 bases, with 15 bases left in between. In germline, CDR1 is KGHSH, CDR2 LQKENI. To note about this clone: What it binds is not known.

The data were produced by immunoSEQ multiplex PCR, yet TCRdb's version contains in-frame clones alone and is incomplete. In the table there are 61,000 or so clones, about 88% of which are singletons. Sequenced material: CD4+ or CD8+ T cells sorted from blood, taken in a trial of the OX40 agonist ivuxolimab. The chain has TRBV18 and TRBJ2-5, with D perhaps being TRBD1 or TRBD2 (5 bases each). The clonotype was recovered from an adult with an advanced solid tumor such as melanoma, head and neck, liver or kidney cancer. CDR3 DNA: TGTGCCAGCTCACCCCGTCAGGGACCCTCAGAGACCCAGTACTTC. Translating gives CASSPRQGPSETQYF.